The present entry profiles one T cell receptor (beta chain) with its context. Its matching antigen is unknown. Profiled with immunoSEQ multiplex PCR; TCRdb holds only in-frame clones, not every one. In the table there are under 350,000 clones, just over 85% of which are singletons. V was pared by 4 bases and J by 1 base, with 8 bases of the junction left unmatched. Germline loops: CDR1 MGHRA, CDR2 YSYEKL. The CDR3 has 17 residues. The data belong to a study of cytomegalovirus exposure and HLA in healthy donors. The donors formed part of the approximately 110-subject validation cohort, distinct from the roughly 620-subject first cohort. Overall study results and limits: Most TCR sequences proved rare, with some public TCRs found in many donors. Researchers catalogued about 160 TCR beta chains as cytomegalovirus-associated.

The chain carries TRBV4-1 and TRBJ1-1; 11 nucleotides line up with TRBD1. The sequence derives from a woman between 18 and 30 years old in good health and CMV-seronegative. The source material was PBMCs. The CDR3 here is CASSPLGTGGRNTEAFF. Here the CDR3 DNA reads TGCGCCAGCAGCCCCCTTGGGACAGGGGGGCGGAACACTGAAGCTTTCTTT.